These 20 T cell receptor beta chains were sequenced from one sample in a study of a mutant IDH1 vaccine in newly diagnosed glioma. The sample's time point: baseline, week 1 (first vaccination visit). The treatment denotes: pre-vaccination baseline after standard-of-care therapy. Using immunoSEQ multiplex PCR, the repertoire was profiled, and TCRdb retains in-frame clones only, with some absent. The profile shows 25,000 to 35,000 clones, almost 85% of them singletons. The sequencing used PBMCs, collected from a glioma patient treated with radiotherapy, temozolomide or both. The origin of the receptors is a man aged 30 to 45 with glioma.

The chain is built from TRBV7-2 and TRBJ1-6; D gene ambiguous. With 0 bases removed from V and 4 bases from J, the gap between germline ends came to 7 bases. The CDR3 is made up of 15 amino acids. The germline gives CDR1 SGHTA, CDR2 FQGNSA. As DNA, the CDR3 is TGTGCCAGCAGCTTAGCGTCGGGTTATAATTCACCCCTCCACTTT. This translates into CASSLASGYNSPLHF.

The V gene is TRBV7-6, the J gene TRBJ1-2; tentative D call: TRBD1 (6 bases). The CDR3 is 13 amino acids. V was clipped by 1 base and J by 8 bases, with 11 bases between them. CDR1 and CDR2 (germline): SGHVS, FNYEAQ. The CDR3 is CASSLGTGQGYTF. Here the CDR3 DNA reads TGTGCCAGCAGCTTAGGTACCGGACAGGGCTACACCTTC.

This clone was seen a few times. The V call is TRBV11-3, the J call TRBJ2-1; a possible D gene is TRBD1 (7 bases). The CDR3 is 15 amino acids. CDR1 is SGHNT, CDR2 YENEEA, per germline. The V gene lost 1 base and the J gene lost 7 bases, with 14 bases spanning the gap. CDR3 in DNA: TGTGCCAGCAGCTTAGGCCAGGGGGGTGATAATGAGCAGTTCTTC. Translating gives CASSLGQGGDNEQFF.

The rearrangement uses TRBV10-1 and TRBJ1-1; the D is unclear. CDR3 length equals 15 residues. In germline, CDR1 is WNHNN, CDR2 SYGVQD (reference sequence). V lost 2 bases to trimming and J lost 11 bases, with 21 bases between them. The CDR3 DNA reads TGCGCCAGCAGTGAGGATCGAGGAGTCCTTAGGAGGGCTTTCTTT. Its translation: CASSEDRGVLRRAFF.

The chain recombines TRBV7-9 with TRBJ1-3; D is undetermined. Germline CDR1 reads SEHNR; CDR2 reads FQNEAQ (reference sequence). Trimming cost V 2 bases and J 2 bases, with 7 bases left between them. The CDR3 runs to 14 residues. CDR3: CASSLHNTGNTIYF. The CDR3 nucleotides are TGTGCCAGCAGCTTACACAACACTGGAAACACCATATATTTT.

The rearrangement links TRBV5-8 to TRBJ1-6; D is unclear. CDR1 and CDR2 (germline): SGHTS, YDEGEE. The V end was cut by 1 base, the J end by 8 bases, with 10 bases between. The CDR3 runs 14 residues. This CDR3 is CASSLLLLDSPLHF. The DNA of the CDR3 is TGTGCCAGCAGCTTGCTTTTATTGGATTCACCCCTCCACTTT.

The V call is TRBV7-8, the J call TRBJ1-4, with TRBD1 matching over 7 bases. This CDR3 region has 16 residues. The germline gives CDR1 SGHVS, CDR2 FQNEAQ. Trimming at V came to 0 bases and at J to 5 bases, leaving 6 bases not matched to a gene. In DNA, the CDR3 is TGTGCCAGCAGCTTAGCTTCCGGGACAGCGAATGAAAAACTGTTTTTT. This sequence encodes CASSLASGTANEKLFF.

V gene TRBV4-3 combines with J gene TRBJ2-1; a possible D gene is TRBD2 (6 bases). Germline loops: CDR1 LGHNA, CDR2 YSLEER. The CDR3 is 12 residues long. Trimming took off 4 bases at V and 10 bases at J, with 11 bases between the two ends. In nucleotides, the CDR3 is TGCGCCAGCAGCCCATCGGGGGTAGAGCAGTTCTTC. Translated, it gives CASSPSGVEQFF.

A few counts support this clone. The chain links TRBV7-2 to TRBJ2-7; D remains ambiguous. Per the germline V gene, CDR1 is SGHTA and CDR2 is FQGNSA. The V end was cut by 1 base, the J end by 3 bases, with 7 bases between. The CDR3 has 13 residues. The CDR3 coding sequence is TGTGCCAGCAGCTTAGGTTTCAGCTACGAGCAGTACTTC. Its translation is CASSLGFSYEQYF.

The chain links TRBV19 to TRBJ2-3; D ambiguous. From germline, CDR1 is LNHDA and CDR2 SQIVND (reference sequence). The CDR3 runs to 11 residues. Trimming pared 6 bases from V and 2 bases from J, leaving 3 bases between. CDR3 in DNA: TGTGCCAGTAGGGACACAGATACGCAGTATTTT. This gives the protein CASRDTDTQYF. The variable domain in full, completed from reference TRBV19 and TRBJ2-3, reads DGGITQSPKYLFRKEGQNVTLSCEQNLNHDAMYWYRQDPGQGLRLIYYSQIVNDFQKGDIAEGYSVSREKKESFPLTVTSAQKNPTAFYLCASRDTDTQYFGPGTRLTVL.

The V call is TRBV5-1, the J call TRBJ2-3; D not certain. Trimming stripped 4 bases from V and 6 bases from J, with 18 bases between. The CDR3 is 15 amino acids. Looked up from germline, CDR1 is SGHRS and CDR2 is YFSETQ. DNA of the CDR3: TGCGCCAGCAGCATCTCGAATTCCTGGGCTGATACGCAGTATTTT. As protein: CASSISNSWADTQYF.

This clone was seen only a few times. CDR3 region: CASSLAPGSVTEAFF. The CDR3 DNA follows: TGTGCCAGCAGCTTAGCCCCAGGGTCGGTCACTGAAGCTTTCTTT. V gene TRBV7-2 combines with J gene TRBJ1-1; D possibly corresponds to TRBD1 (5 bases). CDR1 and CDR2 from the germline V gene are SGHTA and FQGNSA. The V end lost 0 bases, the J end lost 4 bases, and 12 bases lay between the germline ends. CDR3 length: 15 residues.

The CDR3 coding sequence is TGTGCCAGCAGCGTAGACTTACCCGGGGCGTCCGGAAACACCATATATTTT. Translating gives CASSVDLPGASGNTIYF. The V call is TRBV9, the J call TRBJ1-3, with D perhaps TRBD1 (5 bases). Germline CDR1 SGDLS, CDR2 YYNGEE. The V end lost 0 bases, the J end lost 4 bases, and 17 bases lay between the germline ends. The CDR3 sequence is 17 residues long.

The J gene is TRBJ1-2, the V gene TRBV18, with 7 bases lining up with TRBD1. Germline-derived CDR1 and CDR2 are KGHSH and LQKENI. J gave up 4 bases and V 5 bases, and 10 bases lay outside the gene matches. The CDR3 runs to 15 residues. CDR3 coding DNA: TGTGCCAGCTCAACGTCGACAGGGAACGGCTATGGCTACACCTTC. Protein: CASSTSTGNGYGYTF.

This sequence joins TRBV19 and TRBJ1-1, with D unclear. The CDR3 runs to 13 residues. The germline V gene encodes CDR1 LNHDA and CDR2 SQIVND (reference sequence). V lost 3 bases and J 4 bases, leaving 9 bases between the germline ends. The CDR3 sequence is CASSIWEGTEAFF. The CDR3 DNA is TGTGCCAGTAGTATTTGGGAGGGCACTGAAGCTTTCTTT.

The chain couples TRBV30 to TRBJ2-2; no firm D call. Germline CDR1 reads GTSNPN; CDR2 reads SVGIG (reference sequence). This CDR3 has 13 residues. V was pared by 4 bases and J by 6 bases, with 12 bases between. The CDR3 DNA is TGTGCCTGGACTCCGTGGGCCCCCGGGGAGCTGTTTTTT. It translates to CAWTPWAPGELFF.

This clone was recorded only once. The chain couples TRBV27 to TRBJ2-3; D uncertain. Trimming cost V 4 bases and J 3 bases, with 8 bases left between them. The length of the CDR3 is 13 residues. Germline V gene sequence: CDR1 MNHEY, CDR2 SMNVEV (reference sequence). This CDR3 is CASSYGRTDTQYF. Written as DNA, the CDR3 is TGTGCCAGCAGTTACGGCAGGACAGATACGCAGTATTTT.

The V and J genes are TRBV13 and TRBJ2-3; tentatively, D is TRBD1 (6 bases). Deletions cut 1 base from V and 2 bases from J, with 13 bases between. CDR3 length equals 16 residues. Germline CDR1 and CDR2: PRHDT and FYEKMQ (reference sequence). CDR3 residues: CASSLEGHQNTDTQYF. Written as DNA, the CDR3 is TGTGCCAGCAGCTTAGAGGGACACCAAAACACAGATACGCAGTATTTT.

This sequence joins TRBV30 and TRBJ2-6; TRBD2 matches 11 bases. CDR3 size: 15 residues. The germline V gene encodes CDR1 GTSNPN and CDR2 SVGIG (reference sequence). V was clipped by 3 bases and J by 4 bases; unmatched bases: 2. The CDR3 region is CAWSGLAGGANVLTF. The CDR3 DNA is TGTGCCTGGAGCGGACTAGCGGGCGGGGCCAACGTCCTGACTTTC.

The chain couples TRBV5-1 to TRBJ2-5; TRBD1 matches at 7 bases. Looked up from germline, CDR1 is SGHRS and CDR2 is YFSETQ. This CDR3 comprises 15 residues. Losses at the gene ends were 0 bases for V and 5 bases for J; bases not matched to a gene: 7. The CDR3 DNA is TGCGCCAGCAGCTTGGGGGACAGTTGGGTGGAGACCCAGTACTTC. Protein product: CASSLGDSWVETQYF. The full variable domain, in which reference TRBV5-1 and TRBJ2-5 provide the parts outside the CDR3, is KAGVTQTPRYLIKTRGQQVTLSCSPISGHRSVSWYQQTPGQGLQFLFEYFSETQRNKGNFPGRFSGRQFSNSRSEMNVSTLELGDSALYLCASSLGDSWVETQYFGPGTRLLVL.